The next 3 T cell receptor beta chains were all read from a single sample in a study of blood T cell repertoires in COVID-19. TCRdb's copy holds only in-frame clones and misses some; the assay was immunoSEQ multiplex PCR. The table has approximately 220,000 clones, 86% seen once. The sample was PBMCs or T cells enriched from blood (not recorded which). These receptor sequences come from a middle-aged woman with acute COVID-19.

This rearrangement joins TRBV4-2 to TRBJ2-7; TRBD2 is a possible D gene (6 bases). V was trimmed by 5 bases and J by 3 bases, leaving 14 bases between them. The CDR3 is 14 residues long. Germline lookup yields CDR1 LGHNA and CDR2 YNFKEQ. CDR3 nucleotides: TGTGCCAGCAGCGGGGGGTCTGGAAACTACGAGCAGTACTTC. Translation: CASSGGSGNYEQYF.

With respect to this clone: An end of the junction does not agree with germline; a read error may underlie this. J is TRBJ2-4 and V is TRBV28, with 9 nucleotides matching TRBD2. CDR3 size: 15 residues. CDR1 is MDHEN and CDR2 is SYDVKM in the germline V gene. CDR3 coding DNA: TGTGCCAGCATCCATCGGCTCGGCGGGAGGGCCCCGGAGCACTTC. Translation gives CASIHRLGGRAPEHF.

The rearrangement joins TRBV7-8 to TRBJ2-1; 11 bases are shared with TRBD2. This CDR3 is built from 16 residues. The V gene's germline CDR1 is SGHVS and CDR2 FQNEAQ. The V gene end was trimmed by 5 bases and the J gene end by 10 bases; junction bases not matched to a gene: 13. CDR3 coding DNA: TGTGCCAGCAGCATTTTACTAGCGGGAGCTTCGGGGGAGCAGTTCTTC. Its translation: CASSILLAGASGEQFF. The full variable domain, completed using reference TRBV7-8 and TRBJ2-1, is GAGVSQSPRYKVAKRGQDVALRCDPISGHVSLFWYQQALGQGPEFLTYFQNEAQLDKSGLPSDRFFAERPEGSVSTLKIQRTQQEDSAVYLCASSILLAGASGEQFFGPGTRLTVL.